This T cell receptor beta chain comes out of a study of T-cell reconstitution after alpha-beta-depleted transplantation in children. Library preparation (for TCRbeta) was performed with unique molecular identifiers. TCRdb reanalysed the PCR reads using MiXCR and keeps one entry per CDR3 protein. The table has roughly 420,000 distinct CDR3 sequences, about 16% seen once; the top ten hold about 32%. Germline CDR1 SGHRS, CDR2 YFSETQ. With 1 base removed from V and 0 bases from J, the gap between germline ends came to 10 bases. CDR3 length equals 16 residues. This clonotype has more than one count but fewer than ten.

This receptor was obtained from a boy under two years old who had a stem cell transplant for Wiskott-Aldrich syndrome, so the T cells may come from the graft donor. The chain recombines TRBV5-1 with TRBJ2-2, with D maybe TRBD2 (6 bases). Sequencing used PBMCs, mostly from graft donor cells, obtained 360 days after TCRalphabeta/CD19-depleted stem cell transplant. CDR3 sequence: CASSLPRTTNTGELFF. In nucleotides, the CDR3 is TGCGCCAGCAGCTTGCCCCGGACTACGAACACCGGGGAGCTGTTTTTT.